Described below is a single T cell receptor beta chain sequence and its context. The data originate from a study of blood T cell repertoires in COVID-19. This CDR3 spans 18 amino acids. J lost 1 base, V lost 3 bases, and 12 bases had no gene match. Germline CDR1 and CDR2: ENHRY and SYGVKD. TCRdb keeps only in-frame clones here, not all; method: immunoSEQ multiplex PCR. This table has approximately 270,000 clones, roughly nine tenths appearing once. The clonotype originates from an older woman who had recovered from COVID-19. The chain employs TRBV10-3 and TRBJ2-5; 9 nucleotides match TRBD1. The specimen sequenced was PBMCs or T cells enriched from blood (not recorded which). The CDR3 DNA follows: TGTGCCATCAGTGATCCCCCAGGACAGGGGTTCGGCCAAGAGACCCAGTACTTC. Amino acids: CAISDPPGQGFGQETQYF.